This entry is about one TCR beta chain. The data were taken from a study of blood T cell repertoires in COVID-19. The overall study: The United States, Italy and Spain were the sources of the acute and convalescent COVID-19 samples. T cells, B-cell-depleted T cells, or PBMCs supplied cDNA or gDNA.

CDR3 length: 13 amino acids. In germline, CDR1 is MDHEN, CDR2 SYDVKM. The V gene lost 9 bases and the J gene lost 6 bases, with 15 bases spanning the gap. In the source study's methods: For nucleated cells, counts were estimated from reference gene primer amplification. Measured with immunoSEQ multiplex PCR; TCRdb has only the in-frame clones, and not every one. D and trimming come from the DNA, and the V and J calls and clone size come from that table. The sample includes approximately 90,000 clones, under 85% seen only once; the top ten take around 11%. The sequenced material came from peripheral blood. The chain couples TRBV28 to TRBJ1-5; D is uncertain. The clonotype comes from a man between 65 and 85 years old with acute or convalescent COVID-19. The CDR3 bases are TGTGCCAGTAAGGGAGGGAGGAGTCAGCCCCAGCATTTT. Translated, it gives CASKGGRSQPQHF.